The 29 T cell receptor beta chains below all came from one sample that was sequenced in a study of cytomegalovirus exposure and HLA in healthy donors. Researchers ran the PCR with 60 Vbeta and 13 Jbeta primers. Clones were sequenced by immunoSEQ multiplex PCR, and TCRdb holds only the in-frame ones, with some missing. The table includes under 250,000 clones, over 80% detected once. The sequenced material came from PBMCs. The receptor source for this set is a boy aged 2-9 years in good health and CMV-seronegative.

The chain carries TRBV10-1 and TRBJ2-2; 9 bases line up with TRBD2. V lost 5 bases, J lost 8 bases, and 6 bases stayed unmatched. The CDR3 spans 14 residues. Germline V gene data show CDR1 as WNHNN and CDR2 as SYGVQD (reference sequence). CDR3 sequence reads: CASSSGLASGELFF. CDR3 nucleotide sequence: TGCGCCAGCAGTTCGGGACTAGCATCGGGGGAGCTGTTTTTT.

This clone was recorded only once. V is TRBV7-6 and J is TRBJ2-5; the D gene is possibly TRBD1 (5 bases). The CDR3 loop spans 16 amino acids. Germline V lookup: CDR1 SGHVS, CDR2 FNYEAQ. Trimming stripped 5 bases from V and 4 bases from J, with 20 bases between. CDR3 coding DNA: TGTGCCAGCAGCCAGGGATACGGCAGGGCATCAGAGACCCAGTACTTC. This encodes CASSQGYGRASETQYF.

The V gene is TRBV2, the J gene TRBJ1-2; 7 bases align to TRBD1. This CDR3 has 14 amino acids. The V and J ends lost 1 base and 7 bases, in that order; junction bases with no gene match: 6. Germline lookup yields CDR1 SNHLY and CDR2 FYNNEI. This CDR3 reads CASSEVARGSGYTF. CDR3 nucleotides: TGTGCCAGCAGTGAAGTTGCCAGGGGGTCTGGCTACACCTTC.

The genes are TRBV18 and TRBJ2-1; 9 bases are shared with TRBD1. Unmatched junction bases numbered 4, after V lost 5 bases and J lost 2 bases. This CDR3 is built from 15 residues. Germline V gene sequence: CDR1 KGHSH, CDR2 LQKENI. CDR3 coding DNA: TGTGCCAGCTCAATACAGGGGGCTGCCTACAATGAGCAGTTCTTC. Its protein is CASSIQGAAYNEQFF.

This chain uses TRBV7-8 with TRBJ1-1; 7 nucleotides match TRBD1. This CDR3 is 13 amino acids long. Germline lookup yields CDR1 SGHVS and CDR2 FQNEAQ. The trim removed 4 bases at V and 5 bases at J, leaving 4 bases unmatched. The chain's CDR3 is CASSSQGWTEAFF. In DNA form, the CDR3 reads TGTGCCAGCAGCTCACAGGGGTGGACTGAAGCTTTCTTT. Full variable domain (rest looked up from reference TRBV7-8 and TRBJ1-1): GAGVSQSPRYKVAKRGQDVALRCDPISGHVSLFWYQQALGQGPEFLTYFQNEAQLDKSGLPSDRFFAERPEGSVSTLKIQRTQQEDSAVYLCASSSQGWTEAFFGQGTRLTVV.

The genes are TRBV7-2 and TRBJ1-5; D remains ambiguous. In germline, CDR1 is SGHTA, CDR2 FQGNSA. The CDR3 has 13 residues. Trimming stripped 1 base from V and 5 bases from J, with 6 bases between. The CDR3 coding sequence is TGTGCCAGCAGCTTAGAGAGGGATCAGCCCCAGCATTTT. Protein product: CASSLERDQPQHF. The full variable domain, rest sourced from reference TRBV7-2 and TRBJ1-5, is GAGVSQSPSNKVTEKGKDVELRCDPISGHTALYWYRQSLGQGLEFLIYFQGNSAPDKSGLPSDRFSAERTGGSVSTLTIQRTQQEDSAVYLCASSLERDQPQHFGDGTRLSIL.

The V and J genes are TRBV7-2 and TRBJ2-1; TRBD2 aligns across 7 bases. V was clipped by 5 bases and J by 3 bases; unmatched bases: 13. From germline, CDR1 is SGHTA and CDR2 FQGNSA. This CDR3 comprises 17 residues. Here the CDR3 DNA reads TGTGCCAGCAGCCCGGATGGGCTAGCGGACTACTACAATGAGCAGTTCTTC. Translated: CASSPDGLADYYNEQFF.

The J gene is TRBJ2-5, the V gene TRBV13; D perhaps matches TRBD2 (7 bases). Trimming took 1 base from V and 5 from J, leaving 17 bases between them. The CDR3 covers 16 residues. Germline V gene data show CDR1 as PRHDT and CDR2 as FYEKMQ (reference sequence). The CDR3 DNA is TGTGCCAGCAGCTTAGTTGGTAGGGGGGGCAGGGAGACCCAGTACTTC. Protein: CASSLVGRGGRETQYF.

This clone has more than one count but fewer than ten. The chain carries TRBV7-6 and TRBJ1-1; 10 nucleotides match TRBD1. Germline V gene lookup returns CDR1 SGHVS and CDR2 FNYEAQ. V lost 1 base, J lost 7 bases, and 9 bases stayed unmatched. The CDR3 loop spans 16 amino acids. CDR3 DNA: TGTGCCAGCAGCTTAGTGGAGACAGGGGGCTGGGGTGAAGCTTTCTTT. Its protein is CASSLVETGGWGEAFF.

The gene calls are TRBV5-6 and TRBJ2-3; 11 nucleotides align to TRBD2. Germline loops: CDR1 SGHDT, CDR2 YYEEEE. The J segment lost 2 bases and the V segment lost 0 bases, leaving 5 bases of the junction unmatched. This CDR3 has 17 residues. The DNA for the CDR3 is TGTGCCAGCAGCTTGGGGACTAGCGGGCTGCCCACAGATACGCAGTATTTT. Translated: CASSLGTSGLPTDTQYF.

The chain links TRBV27 to TRBJ2-7; 9 nucleotides align to TRBD1. The germline gives CDR1 MNHEY, CDR2 SMNVEV (reference sequence). This CDR3 has 15 residues. The trim removed 6 bases at V and 5 bases at J, leaving 11 bases unmatched. DNA of the CDR3: TGTGCCAGCAGATTCCTTGGGACAGGGCCCAACGAGCAGTACTTC. Amino acids: CASRFLGTGPNEQYF.

J is TRBJ1-2 and V is TRBV9; the D is unclear. The germline V gene encodes CDR1 SGDLS and CDR2 YYNGEE. The ends were cut back, 1 base at V and 9 bases at J, with 16 bases in the middle. The length of the CDR3 is 14 residues. The CDR3 is CASSVSVLSGSYTF. The CDR3 DNA reads TGTGCCAGCAGCGTATCTGTTCTAAGCGGAAGCTACACCTTC.

The chain is built from TRBV10-2 and TRBJ2-2; TRBD2 matches at 8 bases. The V gene's germline CDR1 is WSHSY and CDR2 SAAADI. This CDR3 has 15 amino acids. V gave up 6 bases and J gave up 4 bases; unmatched junction bases: 7. This CDR3 is CASSPPRGGTGELFF. The CDR3 coding sequence is TGCGCCAGCAGCCCGCCTCGGGGGGGCACCGGGGAGCTGTTTTTT.

This sequence joins TRBV27 and TRBJ2-7; 7 nucleotides align to TRBD2. The CDR3 is made up of 13 amino acids. V lost 8 bases to trimming and J lost 6 bases; unmatched junction nucleotides: 10. Germline V gene sequence: CDR1 MNHEY, CDR2 SMNVEV (reference sequence). The chain's CDR3 is CASWSIGGGEQYF. CDR3 sequence (DNA): TGTGCCAGCTGGTCCATTGGGGGGGGCGAGCAGTACTTC.

V is TRBV19 and J is TRBJ1-5, with D perhaps TRBD1 (5 bases). The germline V gene encodes CDR1 LNHDA and CDR2 SQIVND (reference sequence). The CDR3 is 14 amino acids. V lost 2 bases and J 4 bases, leaving 9 bases between the germline ends. The CDR3 DNA reads TGTGCCAGTAGTATAAAGGCAGGGAATCAGCCCCAGCATTTT. It specifies CASSIKAGNQPQHF.

In DNA, the CDR3 is TGTGCCAGCAGCCGCCCGGTCTCACAAGAGACCCAGTACTTC. It translates to CASSRPVSQETQYF. V and J are TRBV5-6 and TRBJ2-5; D is uncertain. This CDR3 spans 14 amino acids. Germline V lookup: CDR1 SGHDT, CDR2 YYEEEE. V was trimmed by 4 bases and J by 2 bases, leaving 12 bases between them.

V usage is TRBV6-1 and J usage is TRBJ2-3; 8 bases agree with TRBD1. CDR1 is MNHNS, CDR2 SASEGT, per germline. The J segment lost 4 bases and the V segment lost 6 bases, leaving 0 bases of the junction unmatched. This CDR3 comprises 12 residues. In nucleotides, the CDR3 is TGTGCCAGCAGGACAGGGGCAGATACGCAGTATTTT. Its protein is CASRTGADTQYF.

The genes are TRBV7-2 and TRBJ1-5, with TRBD1 matching 8 bases. V was pared by 5 bases and J by 7 bases, with 7 bases of the junction left unmatched. CDR3 length: 14 amino acids. Germline values: CDR1 SGHTA, CDR2 FQGNSA. The CDR3: CASSQGAGGQPQHF. The CDR3 nucleotides read TGTGCCAGCAGCCAGGGGGCAGGGGGACAGCCCCAGCATTTT.

In this sample, this clone turned up a few times. The V gene is TRBV25-1, the J gene TRBJ1-1; 8 bases agree with TRBD1. V trimming: 4 bases; J trimming: 6 bases; junction bases outside the gene matches: 7. This CDR3 spans 14 amino acids. Per germline, CDR1 MGHDK and CDR2 SYGVNS. Here the CDR3 DNA reads TGTGCCAGCAGTGTAAACAGGGGGATGTCTGAAGCTTTCTTT. Its translation: CASSVNRGMSEAFF.

The chain uses TRBV14 and TRBJ2-5, with a weak D call TRBD1 (6 bases). V lost 1 base and J 2 bases, leaving 11 bases between the germline ends. CDR3 length: 15 amino acids. Germline V gene lookup returns CDR1 SGHDN and CDR2 FVKESK. CDR3 amino acids: CASSQALGAQETQYF. As DNA, the CDR3 is TGTGCCAGCAGCCAAGCCCTGGGGGCTCAAGAGACCCAGTACTTC. Filled out from reference TRBV14 and TRBJ2-5, the complete variable domain reads EAGVTQFPSHSVIEKGQTVTLRCDPISGHDNLYWYRRVMGKEIKFLLHFVKESKQDESGMPNNRFLAERTGGTYSTLKVQPAELEDSGVYFCASSQALGAQETQYFGPGTRLLVL.

The chain recombines TRBV9 with TRBJ2-3, with D maybe TRBD2 (5 bases). Germline CDR1 and CDR2: SGDLS and YYNGEE. The CDR3 has 15 amino acids. Between the trimmed V and J ends, which lost 0 bases and 3 bases, there was a span of 11 bases. CDR3 in amino acids: CASSVAVGETDTQYF. CDR3 nucleotide sequence: TGTGCCAGCAGCGTAGCGGTCGGGGAGACAGATACGCAGTATTTT.

The CDR3 sequence: CATGAGGNTEAFF. In DNA, the CDR3 is TGTGCCACCGGAGCGGGGGGGAACACTGAAGCTTTCTTT. This chain connects TRBV9 to TRBJ1-1, with D possibly TRBD1 on 5 matching bases. CDR1 and CDR2 (germline): SGDLS, YYNGEE. CDR3 length: 13 residues. V lost 9 bases and J lost 1, with 13 bases in between. Looking up the rest from reference TRBV9 and TRBJ1-1 gives the full variable domain: DSGVTQTPKHLITATGQRVTLRCSPRSGDLSVYWYQQSLDQGLQFLIQYYNGEERAKGNILERFSAQQFPDLHSELNLSSLELGDSALYFCATGAGGNTEAFFGQGTRLTVV.

J is TRBJ1-2 and V is TRBV5-1; no clear D gene. The CDR3 runs to 12 residues. Deletions cut 0 bases from V and 6 bases from J, with 6 bases between. Germline CDR1 and CDR2: SGHRS and YFSETQ. The CDR3 DNA reads TGCGCCAGCAGCTTGGGTGACAATGGCTACACCTTC. Translating it yields CASSLGDNGYTF.

This clone has a handful of counts. J is TRBJ1-1 and V is TRBV6-1, with D tentatively TRBD1 (6 bases). Trimming left V 6 bases short and J 5 bases short, with 13 bases between. Germline V gene data show CDR1 as MNHNS and CDR2 as SASEGT. CDR3 size: 13 residues. The CDR3 DNA follows: TGTGCCAGCAGCGAACAGGGTTCAACTGAAGCTTTCTTT. Amino acid sequence: CASSEQGSTEAFF.

The chain is built from TRBV7-6 and TRBJ1-1; 8 bases map to TRBD1. Germline V gives CDR1 SGHVS, CDR2 FNYEAQ. The ends lost 0 bases at V and 6 bases at J; junction bases unmatched: 3. The CDR3 totals 14 residues. CDR3 loop: CASSLAQTGAEAFF. The CDR3 DNA reads TGTGCCAGCAGCTTAGCCCAGACAGGGGCTGAAGCTTTCTTT.

CDR3 protein: CASSLDSWTSGEEGRNNEQFF. CDR3 sequence (DNA): TGTGCCAGCAGTTTAGATTCCTGGACTAGCGGGGAGGAGGGGCGAAACAATGAGCAGTTCTTC. The chain joins TRBV28 to TRBJ2-1; 12 bases align to TRBD2. The CDR3 consists of 21 residues. V lost 2 bases and J lost 5; bases outside the gene matches: 19. Germline CDR1 is MDHEN and CDR2 is SYDVKM.

The rearrangement joins TRBV20-1 to TRBJ2-7; D unclear. The V gene's germline CDR1 is DFQATT and CDR2 SNEGSKA (reference sequence). CDR3 size: 11 residues. Trimming removed 3 bases at V and 3 bases at J, with 6 bases between. The chain's CDR3 is CSARTNYEQYF. In DNA, the CDR3 is TGCAGTGCTAGGACAAACTACGAGCAGTACTTC.

The chain uses TRBV30 and TRBJ1-1, with D hard to call. In germline, CDR1 is GTSNPN, CDR2 SVGIG (reference sequence). Trimming took off 0 bases at V and 0 bases at J, with 5 bases between the two ends. This CDR3 has 13 residues. CDR3 protein: CAWSVGMNTEAFF. In DNA form, the CDR3 reads TGTGCCTGGAGTGTCGGGATGAACACTGAAGCTTTCTTT.

The rearrangement uses TRBV5-1 and TRBJ1-2; possible D gene TRBD1, 6 bases. CDR1 is SGHRS and CDR2 is YFSETQ in the germline V gene. This CDR3 contains 13 residues. V was shortened by 4 bases and J by 4 bases, with 11 bases between the two germline ends. The CDR3 DNA reads TGCGCCAGCAGCCCGACAGGAGGCTATGGCTACACCTTC. Amino acids: CASSPTGGYGYTF.